One and the same sample provided the 29 T cell receptor beta chains below, sequenced in a study of graft-versus-host responses after intestinal transplantation. No antigen has been assigned to these receptors. Clones were read by immunoSEQ multiplex PCR, and TCRdb kept only the in-frame ones, dropping some. The data show 90,000 to 150,000 clones, with approximately 92% seen just once and more than 0.09% held by the top ten. This specimen consisted of unstimulated CD4+ T cells sorted from spleen or lymph node cells, obtained before intestinal transplant. Receptors were obtained from a human donor who received an intestinal transplant.

V is TRBV18 and J is TRBJ2-5; no clear D. This CDR3 has 13 residues. CDR1 KGHSH and CDR2 LQKENI come from the germline V gene. Trimming pared 3 bases from V and 1 base from J, leaving 6 bases between. The CDR3 DNA sequence: TGTGCCAGCTCACCCCAATCCCAAGAGACCCAGTACTTC. This codes for CASSPQSQETQYF.

V and J are TRBV5-6 and TRBJ2-1; D not certain. V dropped 0 bases and J dropped 0 bases, with 10 bases sitting between them. Germline V gene data show CDR1 as SGHDT and CDR2 as YYEEEE. The CDR3 has 16 residues. The chain's CDR3 is CASSLGPTVSYNEQFF. CDR3 nucleotides: TGTGCCAGCAGCTTGGGACCCACCGTCTCCTACAATGAGCAGTTCTTC.

The J gene is TRBJ1-2, the V gene TRBV30, with 9 bases aligning to TRBD1. This CDR3 contains 13 residues. CDR1 GTSNPN and CDR2 SVGIG come from the germline V gene (reference sequence). J gave up 4 bases and V 7 bases, and 7 bases lay outside the gene matches. Here the CDR3 DNA reads TGTGCCTCGCAAACAGGGGGCGGCTATGGCTACACCTTC. Amino acid sequence: CASQTGGGYGYTF. Complete variable domain (other parts from reference TRBV30 and TRBJ1-2): SQTIHQWPATLVQPVGSPLSLECTVEGTSNPNLYWYRQAAGRGLQLLFYSVGIGQISSEVPQNLSASRPQDRQFILSSKKLLLSDSGFYLCASQTGGGYGYTFGSGTRLTVV.

The J gene is TRBJ1-5, the V gene TRBV6-1; no definite D call. The CDR3 consists of 13 residues. In germline, CDR1 is MNHNS, CDR2 SASEGT. V shed 5 bases and J shed 3 bases, with 8 bases lying between them. The CDR3 DNA sequence: TGTGCCAGCAGTCGGACCGACAATCAGCCCCAGCATTTT. This codes for CASSRTDNQPQHF.

The chain is built from TRBV25-1 and TRBJ1-1, with 9 bases lining up with TRBD1. Per the germline V gene, CDR1 is MGHDK and CDR2 is SYGVNS. J gave up 3 bases and V 0 bases, and 2 bases lay outside the gene matches. The CDR3 is 15 amino acids. CDR3 region: CASSEYRTGDTEAFF. The DNA of the CDR3 is TGTGCCAGCAGTGAATATAGGACAGGGGACACTGAAGCTTTCTTT.

The chain combines TRBV29-1 with TRBJ2-7; 11 bases match TRBD2. Germline V gene lookup returns CDR1 SQVTM and CDR2 ANQGSEA. The CDR3 spans 15 residues. Trimming at V came to 6 bases and at J to 5 bases, leaving 12 bases not matched to a gene. CDR3 sequence (DNA): TGCAGCGTGGGACTTCTAGCGGGAGGTCCCCACGAGCAGTACTTC. Translating it yields CSVGLLAGGPHEQYF.

The rearrangement links TRBV7-8 to TRBJ2-5; 7 bases line up with TRBD2. Germline CDR1 SGHVS, CDR2 FQNEAQ. The length of the CDR3 is 16 residues. J lost 1 base, V lost 2 bases, and 7 bases had no gene match. The CDR3 coding sequence is TGTGCCAGCAGCTTATTTGTGGCTAGCGGCCAAGAGACCCAGTACTTC. Amino acid sequence: CASSLFVASGQETQYF.

This chain joins TRBV10-3 and TRBJ2-7; the D gene is possibly TRBD1 (6 bases). Trimming left V 6 bases short and J 0 bases short, with 12 bases between. CDR1 and CDR2 (germline): ENHRY, SYGVKD. The CDR3 is made up of 14 amino acids. CDR3 amino acids: CAIRRQESSYEQYF. The CDR3 nucleotides are TGTGCCATCAGGAGACAGGAGAGCTCCTACGAGCAGTACTTC.

The chain joins TRBV11-3 to TRBJ1-4; 7 bases line up with TRBD1. The CDR3 has 16 residues. The V and J ends lost 1 base and 7 bases, in that order; junction bases with no gene match: 9. Germline CDR1 reads SGHNT; CDR2 reads YENEEA. CDR3 sequence (DNA): TGTGCCAGCAGCTTAGTGGACCAGGGGGTAGGTGAAAAACTGTTTTTT. It specifies CASSLVDQGVGEKLFF.

The chain has TRBV5-1 and TRBJ2-2; D is uncertain. The CDR3 extends over 15 amino acids. Germline V gene lookup returns CDR1 SGHRS and CDR2 YFSETQ. Trimming removed 0 bases at V and 2 bases at J, with 8 bases between. In DNA form, the CDR3 reads TGCGCCAGCAGCTTGGGTCTAGTTAACACCGGGGAGCTGTTTTTT. It encodes CASSLGLVNTGELFF.

J is TRBJ2-1 and V is TRBV2; TRBD2 aligns across 8 bases. Trimming at V came to 5 bases and at J to 3 bases, leaving 6 bases not matched to a gene. This CDR3 region has 15 residues. The germline V gene has CDR1 SNHLY and CDR2 FYNNEI. The DNA of the CDR3 is TGTGCCAGCAGTCGGGAGGGAGTGGTCTACAATGAGCAGTTCTTC. It is translated as CASSREGVVYNEQFF.

This rearrangement joins TRBV6-6 to TRBJ2-5; no reliable D call. CDR3 length equals 12 residues. Germline V gives CDR1 MNHNY, CDR2 SVGAGI (reference sequence). With 0 bases removed from V and 5 bases from J, the gap between germline ends came to 4 bases. The DNA for the CDR3 is TGTGCCAGCAGTTACTCGAGGGAGACCCAGTACTTC. It codes for CASSYSRETQYF.

V is TRBV4-1 and J is TRBJ2-5; D might be TRBD2 (5 bases). This CDR3 is 15 amino acids long. CDR1 and CDR2 from the germline V gene are MGHRA and YSYEKL. Deletions cut 1 base from V and 6 bases from J, with 15 bases between. CDR3 nucleotide sequence: TGCGCCAGCAGCCAAGGCGGGTCCACCCCCCAGACCCAGTACTTC. It is translated as CASSQGGSTPQTQYF.

The chain links TRBV30 to TRBJ2-1; the match to TRBD2 covers 15 bases. Per the germline V gene, CDR1 is GTSNPN and CDR2 is SVGIG (reference sequence). V was pared by 3 bases and J by 5 bases, with 11 bases of the junction left unmatched. The CDR3 is 18 residues long. The CDR3 loop is CAWSSWTSGRASDNEQFF. CDR3 bases: TGTGCCTGGAGCTCCTGGACTAGCGGGAGGGCCTCAGACAATGAGCAGTTCTTC.

This clone showed up just once. CDR3 in amino acids: CASSGYLAGKSDTQYF. CDR3 DNA sequence: TGTGCCAGCAGTGGGTACCTAGCGGGAAAATCAGATACGCAGTATTTT. The V gene is TRBV27, the J gene TRBJ2-3; 9 positions match TRBD2. Trimming took 5 bases from V and 4 from J; bases not matched to a gene: 10. This CDR3 region has 16 residues. Germline assignment: CDR1 MNHEY and CDR2 SMNVEV (reference sequence).

The rearrangement links TRBV28 to TRBJ1-5; D perhaps matches TRBD1 (5 bases). Germline CDR1 reads MDHEN; CDR2 reads SYDVKM. There are 12 residues in the CDR3. Trimming pared 10 bases from V and 5 bases from J, leaving 12 bases between. This CDR3 is CATRQTYQPQHF. CDR3 DNA sequence: TGTGCCACCAGACAGACGTATCAGCCCCAGCATTTT. The full variable domain, with the rest looked up from reference TRBV28 and TRBJ1-5, is DVKVTQSSRYLVKRTGEKVFLECVQDMDHENMFWYRQDPGLGLRLIYFSYDVKMKEKGDIPEGYSVSREKKERFSLILESASTNQTSMYLCATRQTYQPQHFGDGTRLSIL.

The J gene is TRBJ1-5, the V gene TRBV12-5, with a weak D call TRBD1 (5 bases). This CDR3 contains 16 residues. The V gene's germline CDR1 is LGHNT and CDR2 FRNRAP. Trimming shortened V by 1 base and J by 5 bases, and 15 bases separated the two germline ends. The DNA of the CDR3 is TGTGCTAGTGGTTTGGCCGGACATTTGGGCTATCAGCCCCAGCATTTT. It is translated as CASGLAGHLGYQPQHF.

This rearrangement joins TRBV7-9 to TRBJ2-7; D not certain. CDR1 is SEHNR, CDR2 FQNEAQ, per germline (reference sequence). V lost 6 bases and J lost 2, with 11 bases in between. The CDR3 length is 13 residues. DNA of the CDR3: TGTGCCAGCAGTTACGGACGGGCCTACGAGCAGTACTTC. The encoded protein is CASSYGRAYEQYF.

This sequence joins TRBV19 and TRBJ1-4, with D possibly being TRBD1 (5 bases). The CDR3 consists of 11 residues. Trimming took 6 bases from V and 11 from J, leaving 10 bases between them. The germline V gene encodes CDR1 LNHDA and CDR2 SQIVND (reference sequence). CDR3 residues: CASRRTRKLFF. CDR3 DNA: TGTGCCAGTAGGCGGACAAGGAAACTGTTTTTT. Drawing the rest from reference TRBV19 and TRBJ1-4, the complete variable domain is DGGITQSPKYLFRKEGQNVTLSCEQNLNHDAMYWYRQDPGQGLRLIYYSQIVNDFQKGDIAEGYSVSREKKESFPLTVTSAQKNPTAFYLCASRRTRKLFFGSGTQLSVL.

V is TRBV5-5 and J is TRBJ2-7, with D hard to call. The CDR3 extends over 17 amino acids. Germline CDR1 reads SGHKS; CDR2 reads YYEKEE (reference sequence). V was clipped by 2 bases and J by 6 bases, with 24 bases between them. The DNA for the CDR3 is TGTGCCAGCAGCTTTCTCTCAGCTGGGTTCATCCTACGCGAGCAGTACTTC. Protein sequence: CASSFLSAGFILREQYF. Full variable domain (remainder filled in from reference TRBV5-5 and TRBJ2-7): DAGVTQSPTHLIKTRGQQVTLRCSPISGHKSVSWYQQVLGQGPQFIFQYYEKEERGRGNFPDRFSARQFPNYSSELNVNALLLGDSALYLCASSFLSAGFILREQYFGPGTRLTVT.

This clone was recorded a few times. The chain is built from TRBV9 and TRBJ2-2; 9 bases match TRBD1. V was clipped by 3 bases and J by 6 bases; unmatched bases: 0. Germline CDR1 reads SGDLS; CDR2 reads YYNGEE. There are 13 residues in the CDR3. Here the CDR3 reads CASSGQGAGELFF. In DNA, the CDR3 is TGTGCCAGCAGCGGACAGGGGGCCGGGGAGCTGTTTTTT.

This clone was recorded only once. The chain links TRBV6-5 to TRBJ1-5, with D maybe TRBD1 (5 bases). The CDR3 loop spans 14 amino acids. V shed 6 bases and J shed 1 base, with 10 bases lying between them. Germline V lookup: CDR1 MNHEY, CDR2 SVGAGI. This chain's CDR3 is CASSGGRSNQPQHF. CDR3 bases: TGTGCCAGCAGCGGGGGAAGGAGCAATCAGCCCCAGCATTTT.

This clone showed up just once. The chain employs TRBV6-1 and TRBJ2-7; 7 positions match TRBD2. The J segment lost 7 bases and the V segment lost 2 bases, leaving 8 bases of the junction unmatched. The germline V gene encodes CDR1 MNHNS and CDR2 SASEGT. The CDR3 extends over 14 amino acids. CDR3 sequence (DNA): TGTGCCAGCAGTGAACGGGGGGAGCCGGGAGAGCAGTACTTC. Protein product: CASSERGEPGEQYF.

The V gene is TRBV28, the J gene TRBJ2-7, with TRBD2 as a possible D gene (7 bases). The CDR3 loop spans 16 amino acids. Germline lookup yields CDR1 MDHEN and CDR2 SYDVKM. Trimming took 7 bases from V and 3 from J, leaving 22 bases between them. The DNA of the CDR3 is TGTGCCAGCATCCCTCCGTTGGGGGGGGGCGACTACGAGCAGTACTTC. Encoded protein: CASIPPLGGGDYEQYF.

For this clone: Within the sample, other DNA sequences also encode this same CDR3. The chain combines TRBV29-1 with TRBJ2-5; D uncertain. This CDR3 has 10 residues. The V gene lost 6 bases and the J gene lost 4 bases, with 6 bases spanning the gap. CDR1 SQVTM and CDR2 ANQGSEA come from the germline V gene. The DNA for the CDR3 is TGCAGCGTGGGTGGAGAGACCCAGTACTTC. It codes for CSVGGETQYF.

The chain couples TRBV11-3 to TRBJ2-5, with TRBD2 identical over 9 bases. This CDR3 is built from 15 residues. Trimming took 1 base from V and 4 from J; bases not matched to a gene: 4. The germline V gene has CDR1 SGHNT and CDR2 YENEEA. DNA for the CDR3: TGTGCCAGCAGCTTAGGCGGGAGGGGGTCAGAGACCCAGTACTTC. This codes for CASSLGGRGSETQYF.

The chain combines TRBV14 with TRBJ1-2, with a weak D call TRBD1 (5 bases). The CDR3 extends over 14 amino acids. Trimming took off 1 base at V and 4 bases at J, with 10 bases between the two ends. CDR1 and CDR2 from the germline V gene are SGHDN and FVKESK. CDR3 in amino acids: CASSQGARVYGYTF. The DNA for the CDR3 is TGTGCCAGCAGCCAAGGGGCCAGGGTCTATGGCTACACCTTC.

The chain combines TRBV5-1 with TRBJ2-5, with D tentatively TRBD1 or TRBD2 (5 bases each). This CDR3 has 15 residues. V shed 3 bases and J shed 2 bases, with 14 bases lying between them. The germline V gene encodes CDR1 SGHRS and CDR2 YFSETQ. The CDR3 DNA follows: TGCGCCAGCAGCTGGGTGGTAGGGGAGCAAGAGACCCAGTACTTC. Translating it yields CASSWVVGEQETQYF.

This clone was seen just once. Here the CDR3 reads CASSADASDNEQFF. DNA of the CDR3: TGTGCCAGCAGCGCGGACGCTTCCGACAATGAGCAGTTCTTC. V gene TRBV9 combines with J gene TRBJ2-1; D is unclear. CDR3 length: 14 residues. Germline V lookup: CDR1 SGDLS, CDR2 YYNGEE. The V and J ends lost 3 bases and 5 bases respectively, with 12 bases between them.